Sequencing of this TCR beta chain was carried out in a study of cytomegalovirus exposure and HLA in healthy donors. V was shortened by 7 bases and J by 1 base, with 13 bases between the two germline ends. Germline lookup yields CDR1 MNHEY and CDR2 SVGAGI. The CDR3 is made up of 15 amino acids. Amplification used 60 Vbeta primers and 13 Jbeta primers. Methods used by the authors: Later analysis identified tens of millions of unique TCR beta chains, approximately 11 million shared. Profiled with immunoSEQ multiplex PCR; TCRdb holds only in-frame clones, not every one. The V and J calls and clone size come from that table; D and trimming were worked out from the DNA. Of fewer than 120,000 clones detected, nearly 80% appear once; the ten largest clones hold around 1.2%. This clone was observed a handful of times.

The TCR sequence derives from a woman in her 30s in good health and CMV-seronegative. The source material was PBMCs. The V and J genes are TRBV6-5 and TRBJ2-2; tentative D call: TRBD1 (5 bases). The CDR3 sequence is CASTSSGLNTGELFF. CDR3 nucleotide sequence: TGTGCCAGCACCAGCTCAGGGCTGAACACCGGGGAGCTGTTTTTT.